The clone carrying this TCR beta chain has at least ten counts. Its antigen is still unknown. Germline CDR1 and CDR2: SGHRS and YFSETQ. This CDR3 spans 14 amino acids. After removal of 0 bases from V and 7 bases from J, the junction contained 4 bases not matched to a gene. The sample comes from a study of post-analysis software for immune sequencing data. Overall study findings and caveats: Comparison of patients with controls showed about 5 TRBV segments more frequent in patients, TRBV5-6, TRBV5-1 and TRBV20-1 among them. Comparison with controls showed significantly lower normalized Chao1 diversity in multiple sclerosis patients. By F measure, samples from a shared preparation batch strongly co-clustered.

Unique molecular identifiers tagged the TCR beta cDNA libraries. Researchers reported roughly 0.5 million cDNA molecules coming from about 0.98 to 11 million T cells. TCRdb re-derived calls from the PCR reads in MiXCR, one entry per CDR3 protein. The sample lists around 190,000 distinct CDR3 sequences; approximately 28% were seen once. The rearrangement uses TRBV5-1 and TRBJ2-1; 7 bases match TRBD1. Sample: blood. This sequence originates from a girl under 18 with multiple sclerosis. As DNA, the CDR3 is TGCGCCAGCAGCTTGGTTCAGGGGGTGAATGAGCAGTTCTTC. Encoded protein: CASSLVQGVNEQFF.